This T cell receptor (beta chain) was recorded in a study of T cells in localized non-small cell lung cancer. Sequenced by immunoSEQ multiplex PCR; TCRdb stores in-frame clones only, minus some. The table has some 21,000 clones, 90% seen once; the top ten hold 6.9%. V was clipped by 2 bases and J by 2 bases, with 7 bases between them. The germline CDR1 and CDR2 sequences are MGHRA and YSYEKL. The CDR3 extends over 14 amino acids. The source material was peripheral blood, sampled before any cancer treatment. The V and J genes are TRBV4-1 and TRBJ1-5; D ambiguous. The clonotype originates from a woman aged 40-75 years with stage I lung adenocarcinoma. CDR3 region: CASSQRQGNQPQHF. The CDR3 region has the DNA TGCGCCAGCAGCCAACGGCAGGGCAATCAGCCCCAGCATTTT.